Listed here are 11 T cell receptor beta chains from one sample, sequenced in a study of neoadjuvant nivolumab and ipilimumab in lung cancer. Sequencing was performed with immunoSEQ multiplex PCR; in TCRdb, only in-frame clones are kept and a portion is missing. The sample carries about 18,000 clones, over 70% recorded once. The sequenced sample was tumor tissue, obtained after neoadjuvant nivolumab, alone or with ipilimumab, at or shortly before surgery. These receptors were obtained from an adult with non-small cell lung cancer.

This clone occurred a few times. V gene TRBV2 combines with J gene TRBJ1-2; D unclear. Germline V gives CDR1 SNHLY, CDR2 FYNNEI. V was cut by 1 base and J by 5 bases, with 17 bases left in between. The CDR3 has 16 residues. CDR3 nucleotide sequence: TGTGCCAGCAGTGAAGAGTGGGTCTCACAAGGGTATGGCTACACCTTC. This encodes CASSEEWVSQGYGYTF.

V gene TRBV15 combines with J gene TRBJ2-2; D possibly corresponds to TRBD1 (5 bases). The V gene lost 4 bases and the J gene lost 3 bases, with 18 bases spanning the gap. CDR3 length equals 17 residues. CDR1 and CDR2 from the germline V gene are LNHNV and YYDKDF (reference sequence). The CDR3 nucleotides are TGTGCCACCAGCACCCCTCAGGGCGTTTTTGACACCGGGGAGCTGTTTTTT. It codes for CATSTPQGVFDTGELFF.

This chain joins TRBV15 and TRBJ2-3; TRBD1 matches at 8 bases. The CDR3 has 17 amino acids. Losses at the gene ends were 3 bases for V and 2 bases for J; bases not matched to a gene: 10. CDR1 is LNHNV, CDR2 YYDKDF, per germline (reference sequence). The CDR3 region has the DNA TGTGCCACCAGCAGGGGGACAGGTGGGGGTCCCACAGATACGCAGTATTTT. Protein: CATSRGTGGGPTDTQYF.

The chain links TRBV5-1 to TRBJ2-7; a weak D match, TRBD2 (5 bases). The CDR3 runs 13 residues. Trimming removed 3 bases from V and 6 bases from J, with 13 bases in between. CDR1 and CDR2 from the germline V gene are SGHRS and YFSETQ. The CDR3 here is CASSSSGLSEQYF. The CDR3 DNA reads as TGCGCCAGCAGCTCGAGCGGTCTCAGCGAGCAGTACTTC.

This clone was observed a few times. The chain is built from TRBV2 and TRBJ2-7; 8 bases are shared with TRBD1. V gave up 6 bases and J gave up 2 bases; unmatched junction bases: 3. The CDR3 contains 13 residues. Germline assignment: CDR1 SNHLY and CDR2 FYNNEI. The CDR3 DNA reads TGTGCCAGCAGGAGGGACAGGACCTACGAGCAGTACTTC. Its translation is CASRRDRTYEQYF.

The CDR3 is CASSSRGLGDTQYF. The CDR3 DNA reads TGTGCCAGCAGCTCCAGGGGGCTGGGGGATACGCAGTATTTT. This sequence joins TRBV7-8 and TRBJ2-3, with TRBD1 identical over 8 bases. The CDR3 is made up of 14 amino acids. V shed 4 bases and J 6 bases; nucleotides not matched to a gene: 6. Looked up from germline, CDR1 is SGHVS and CDR2 is FQNEAQ.

The chain employs TRBV30 and TRBJ2-6; no clear D gene. Trimming removed 0 bases from V and 1 base from J, with 4 bases in between. The CDR3 runs 14 residues. In germline, CDR1 is GTSNPN, CDR2 SVGIG (reference sequence). Here the CDR3 reads CAWSVGSGANVLTF. CDR3 bases: TGTGCCTGGAGTGTCGGGTCTGGGGCCAACGTCCTGACTTTC.

V usage is TRBV4-1 and J usage is TRBJ1-1; D is uncertain. The V gene lost 2 bases and the J gene lost 5 bases, with 21 bases spanning the gap. The V gene's germline CDR1 is MGHRA and CDR2 YSYEKL. The CDR3 totals 17 residues. The CDR3 region is CASSQNPYGPPQTEAFF. CDR3 DNA: TGCGCCAGCAGCCAAAATCCGTATGGGCCACCCCAAACTGAAGCTTTCTTT.

The V call is TRBV19, the J call TRBJ2-2; 7 nucleotides align to TRBD2. CDR3 length: 12 amino acids. The V gene end was trimmed by 8 bases and the J gene end by 9 bases; junction bases not matched to a gene: 6. The germline V gene has CDR1 LNHDA and CDR2 SQIVND (reference sequence). CDR3 sequence: CASGGGIRELFF. DNA of the CDR3: TGTGCCAGTGGGGGGGGAATCCGGGAGCTGTTTTTT.

This chain uses TRBV7-9 with TRBJ2-1; D call uncertain. Between the trimmed V and J ends, which lost 1 base and 6 bases, there was a span of 7 bases. Per the germline V gene, CDR1 is SEHNR and CDR2 is FQNEAQ (reference sequence). This CDR3 is built from 13 residues. The CDR3 is CASSLDGSNEQFF. In DNA form, the CDR3 reads TGTGCCAGCAGCTTAGATGGCTCCAATGAGCAGTTCTTC.

The V and J genes are TRBV7-8 and TRBJ1-6; 7 nucleotides match TRBD1. V was pared by 5 bases and J by 6 bases, with 4 bases of the junction left unmatched. Germline V gives CDR1 SGHVS, CDR2 FQNEAQ. The CDR3 has 14 amino acids. The DNA for the CDR3 is TGTGCCAGCAGCCGAGACAGGGCTAATTCACCCCTCCACTTT. Translated, it gives CASSRDRANSPLHF. Filled out from reference TRBV7-8 and TRBJ1-6, the complete variable domain reads GAGVSQSPRYKVAKRGQDVALRCDPISGHVSLFWYQQALGQGPEFLTYFQNEAQLDKSGLPSDRFFAERPEGSVSTLKIQRTQQEDSAVYLCASSRDRANSPLHFGNGTRLTVT.